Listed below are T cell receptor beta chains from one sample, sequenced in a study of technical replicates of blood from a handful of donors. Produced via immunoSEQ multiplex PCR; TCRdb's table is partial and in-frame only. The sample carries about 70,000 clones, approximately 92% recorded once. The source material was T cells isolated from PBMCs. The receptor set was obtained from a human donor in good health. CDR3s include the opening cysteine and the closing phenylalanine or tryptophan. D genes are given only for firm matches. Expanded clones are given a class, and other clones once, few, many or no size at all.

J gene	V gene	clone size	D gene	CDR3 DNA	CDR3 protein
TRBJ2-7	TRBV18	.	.	TGTGCCAGCTCACCACCGTCGGCAGGCTACGAGCAGTACTTC	CASSPPSAGYEQYF
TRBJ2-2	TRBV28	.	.	TGTGCCAGCAGTTTCTCGCAGGGGCGGACCGGGGAGCTGTTTTTT	CASSFSQGRTGELFF
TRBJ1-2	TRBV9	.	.	TGTGCCAGCAGCGTAGCACAGAATAACTATGGCTACACCTTC	CASSVAQNNYGYTF
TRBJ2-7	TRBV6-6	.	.	TGTGCCAGCAGTTACCGGGACACGTTCTCCGAGCAGTACTTC	CASSYRDTFSEQYF
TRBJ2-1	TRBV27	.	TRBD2	TGTGCCAGCAGTTTCGGACTAGCAGGGGTCCATGAGCAGTTCTTC	CASSFGLAGVHEQFF
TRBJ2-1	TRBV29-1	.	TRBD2	TGCAGCGCCTTTAGAGCGGGAGCCTACAATGAGCAGTTCTTC	CSAFRAGAYNEQFF
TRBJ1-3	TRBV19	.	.	TGTGCCAGTAGTATTCTAGGCAACTCTGGAAACACCATATATTTT	CASSILGNSGNTIYF
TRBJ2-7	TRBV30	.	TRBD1	TGTGCCTGGAGCTTAACAGGGGACGAGCAGTACTTC	CAWSLTGDEQYF
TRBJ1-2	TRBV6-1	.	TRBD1	TGTGCCAGCATTCCGGGACAGGGACGCTATGGCTACACCTTC	CASIPGQGRYGYTF
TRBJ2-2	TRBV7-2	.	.	TGTGCCAGCAGCTTAAGGACAGTCTCGAACACCGGGGAGCTGTTTTTT	CASSLRTVSNTGELFF
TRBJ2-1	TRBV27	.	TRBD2	TGTGCCAGCAGTTTTGTTGCGGGAGCGATACGGGTCAATGAGCAGTTCTTC	CASSFVAGAIRVNEQFF
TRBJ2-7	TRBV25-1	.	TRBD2	TGTGCCAGCAGTGAAAGCGGGAGATACTCCTACGAGCAGTACTTC	CASSESGRYSYEQYF
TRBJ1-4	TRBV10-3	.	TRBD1	TGTGCCATCAGCGGACAGGACGCTAATGAAAAACTGTTTTTT	CAISGQDANEKLFF
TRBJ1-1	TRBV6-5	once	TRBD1	TGTGCCAGCACAAGGGACAGGAACACTGAAGCTTTCTTT	CASTRDRNTEAFF
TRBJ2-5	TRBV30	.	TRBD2	TGTGCCTGGAGTAACGAGGGAGGAGCGGGAGTCAATGACCAGTACTTC	CAWSNEGGAGVNDQYF
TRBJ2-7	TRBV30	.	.	TGTGCCTGGAGTCAACTTGAGACCTACGAGCAGTACTTC	CAWSQLETYEQYF
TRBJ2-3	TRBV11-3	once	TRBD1	TGTGCCAGCAGAGGGGGCGAGAAGCAGTATTTT	CASRGGEKQYF
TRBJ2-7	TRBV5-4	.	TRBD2	TGTGCCAGCAGCCTGGGACTAGCCTTCTACGAGCAGTACTTC	CASSLGLAFYEQYF
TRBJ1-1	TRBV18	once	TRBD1	TGTGCCAGCTCACCGACAGGGGACGAAGCTTTCTTT	CASSPTGDEAFF
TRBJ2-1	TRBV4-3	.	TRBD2	TGCGCCAGCAGCCTGGGACTAGCGGGGCTAGAGTTCTTC	CASSLGLAGLEFF
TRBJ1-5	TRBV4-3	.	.	TGCGCCAGCAGCCAAGATACGGGGGGCAATCAGCCCCAGCATTTT	CASSQDTGGNQPQHF
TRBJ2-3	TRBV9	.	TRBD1	TGTGCCAGCAGCGTAGAGGGACAGGGGGCCCGTCTTAGGCAGTATTTT	CASSVEGQGARLRQYF
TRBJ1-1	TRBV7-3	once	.	TGTGCCAGCAGTTCCCAGGGTCCACGAGGCACTGAAGCTTTCTTT	CASSSQGPRGTEAFF
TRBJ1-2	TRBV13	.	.	TGTGCCAGCAGCTTAGGTGCAGGGGAAGAACCACTCTATGGCTACACCTTC	CASSLGAGEEPLYGYTF
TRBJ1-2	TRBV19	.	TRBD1	TGTGCCAGTAAGACAGGGCTCGGGGGCTACACCTTC	CASKTGLGGYTF
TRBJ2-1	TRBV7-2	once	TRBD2	TGTGCCAGCAGCGGTCAGCGGGAGGGCTTCAATGAGCAGTTCTTC	CASSGQREGFNEQFF
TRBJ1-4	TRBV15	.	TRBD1	TGTGCCACCAGGCCGGAGTCAGGGGGATTTGATGAAAAACTGTTTTTT	CATRPESGGFDEKLFF
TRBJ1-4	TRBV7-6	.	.	TGTGCCAGCAGCTTAAGGCTATACGGGACACAAGCAACTAATGAAAAACTGTTTTTT	CASSLRLYGTQATNEKLFF
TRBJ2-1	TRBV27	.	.	TGTGCCAGCAGTTTATCCGGGACTTCAGGTAATGAGCAGTTCTTC	CASSLSGTSGNEQFF
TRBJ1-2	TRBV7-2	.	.	TGTGCCAGCAGCTTATCAGGTGATGGCTACACCTTC	CASSLSGDGYTF
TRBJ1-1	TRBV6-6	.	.	TGTGCCAGCAGTCCCCCCCAGAACACTGAAGCTTTCTTT	CASSPPQNTEAFF
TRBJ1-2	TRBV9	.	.	TGTGCCAGCAGCACCAACCGGGGTGGCTACACCTTC	CASSTNRGGYTF
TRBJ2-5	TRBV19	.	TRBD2	TGTGCCAGTAACTCGGGACTAGCGGGAGGTAGGGAGACCCAGTACTTC	CASNSGLAGGRETQYF
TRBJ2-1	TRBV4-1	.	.	TGCGCCAGCTCTATTGGGACTTCCTTTAACCACAATGAGCAGTTCTTC	CASSIGTSFNHNEQFF
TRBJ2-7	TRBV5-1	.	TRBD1	TGCGCCAGCAGCTGGCAGGGGGTAGCCTACGAGCAGTACTTC	CASSWQGVAYEQYF
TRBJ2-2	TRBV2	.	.	TGTGCCAGCAGAGTCGAGGGCGGGAACACCGGGGAGCTGTTTTTT	CASRVEGGNTGELFF
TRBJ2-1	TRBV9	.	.	TGTGCCAGCAGCGTAGAAGGAGCCAATGAGCAGTTCTTC	CASSVEGANEQFF
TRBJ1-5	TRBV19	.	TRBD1	TGTGCCAGTAAAAAGGCGGGACAGGGACCTTATCAGCCCCAGCATTTT	CASKKAGQGPYQPQHF
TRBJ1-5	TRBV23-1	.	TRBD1	TGCGCCAGCAGCCCGGACAGGGATCAGCCCCAGCATTTT	CASSPDRDQPQHF
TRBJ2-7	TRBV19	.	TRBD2	TGTGCCAGTTCTGGAGCGGGAGGGCCTTTGGGGACCTACGAGCAGTACTTC	CASSGAGGPLGTYEQYF
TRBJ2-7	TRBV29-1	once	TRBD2	TGCAGCGTCCTTACTAGCGGGAGTTACGAGCAGTACTTC	CSVLTSGSYEQYF
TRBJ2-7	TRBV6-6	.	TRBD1	TGTGCCAGCGGAGTGACAGGGGCCCACGAGCAGTACTTC	CASGVTGAHEQYF
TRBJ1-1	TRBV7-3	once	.	TGTGCCAGCAGCTTAATTCCAGGCATGAACACTGAAGCTTTCTTT	CASSLIPGMNTEAFF
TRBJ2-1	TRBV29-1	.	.	TGCAGCGTTGGCCAACTCAATGAGCAGTTCTTC	CSVGQLNEQFF
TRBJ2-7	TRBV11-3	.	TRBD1	TGTGCCAGCAGCTCGCCAATAAAGGGGGCGCGATACGAGCAGTACTTC	CASSSPIKGARYEQYF
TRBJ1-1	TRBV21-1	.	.	TGTGCCACCCAGGTCGGACAGCTCCGTATGAACACTGAAGCTTTCTTT	CATQVGQLRMNTEAFF
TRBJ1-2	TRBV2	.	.	TGTGCCAGCAGTGAGGCGTGGGGGGACCATGGCTACACCTTC	CASSEAWGDHGYTF
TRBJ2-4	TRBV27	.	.	TGTGCCAGCAGTTGGGCCGCGGCCAAAAACATTCAGTACTTC	CASSWAAAKNIQYF
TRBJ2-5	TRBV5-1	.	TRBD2	TGCGCCAGCAGGGGCGGGGGATCCCTAGAAGAGACCCAGTACTTC	CASRGGGSLEETQYF